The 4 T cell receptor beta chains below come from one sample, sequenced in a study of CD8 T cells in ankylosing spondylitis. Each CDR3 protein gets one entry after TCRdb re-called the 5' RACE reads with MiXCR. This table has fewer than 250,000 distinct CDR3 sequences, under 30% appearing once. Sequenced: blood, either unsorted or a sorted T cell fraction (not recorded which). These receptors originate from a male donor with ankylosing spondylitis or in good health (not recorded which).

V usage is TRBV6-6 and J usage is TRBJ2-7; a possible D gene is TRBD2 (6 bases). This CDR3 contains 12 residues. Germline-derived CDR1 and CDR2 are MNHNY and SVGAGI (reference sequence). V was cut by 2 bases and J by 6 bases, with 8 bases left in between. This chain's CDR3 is CASSYQGGEQYF. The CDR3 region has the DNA TGTGCCAGCAGTTACCAGGGAGGCGAGCAGTACTTC.

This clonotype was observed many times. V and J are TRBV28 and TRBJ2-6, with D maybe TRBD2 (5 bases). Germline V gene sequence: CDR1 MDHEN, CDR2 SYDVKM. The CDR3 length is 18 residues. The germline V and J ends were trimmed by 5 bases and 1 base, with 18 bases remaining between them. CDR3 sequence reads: CASSARPLGGSGANVLTF. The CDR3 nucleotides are TGTGCCAGCAGTGCGCGGCCCCTCGGAGGTTCTGGGGCCAACGTCCTGACTTTC.

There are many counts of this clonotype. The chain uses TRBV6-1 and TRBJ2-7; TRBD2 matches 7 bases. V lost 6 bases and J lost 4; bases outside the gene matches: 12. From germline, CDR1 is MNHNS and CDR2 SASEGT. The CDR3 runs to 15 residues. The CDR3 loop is CASRDAGLSIYEQYF. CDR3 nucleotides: TGTGCCAGCAGAGATGCGGGACTAAGCATATACGAGCAGTACTTC.

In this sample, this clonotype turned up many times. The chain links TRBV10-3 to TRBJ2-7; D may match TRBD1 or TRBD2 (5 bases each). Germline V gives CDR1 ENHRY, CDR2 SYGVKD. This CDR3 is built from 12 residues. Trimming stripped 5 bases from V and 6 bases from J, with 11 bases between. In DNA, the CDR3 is TGTGCCATCAGTCTGGGGGTGGTCGAGCAGTACTTC. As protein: CAISLGVVEQYF.